This T cell receptor (beta chain) was observed in a study of molecular identifiers for immune sequencing clone quantification. Trimming stripped 2 bases from V and 5 bases from J, with 6 bases between. From germline, CDR1 is SGDLS and CDR2 YYNGEE. The CDR3 loop spans 12 amino acids. This clonotype was observed at least ten times. The bulk TCR libraries were made with methods described before and with listed TCR primers. TCRdb processed the PCR reads anew with MiXCR; each CDR3 protein has one entry. The repertoire holds about 630,000 distinct CDR3 sequences, with roughly 23% as singletons. Sequenced material: naive CD8+ T cells from blood, with Jurkat cell RNA spiked in. Subset given: FACS-sorted CD8+CD4-CCR7+CD45RA+ naive T cells. The sequence was obtained from a human donor in good health. Some libraries in this study had Jurkat cell RNA spiked in. This sequence joins TRBV9 and TRBJ2-3; D gene ambiguous. The CDR3 protein is CASSVLEDTQYF. CDR3 DNA sequence: TGTGCCAGCAGCGTTCTGGAAGATACGCAGTATTTT. Full variable domain (rest looked up from reference TRBV9 and TRBJ2-3): DSGVTQTPKHLITATGQRVTLRCSPRSGDLSVYWYQQSLDQGLQFLIQYYNGEERAKGNILERFSAQQFPDLHSELNLSSLELGDSALYFCASSVLEDTQYFGPGTRLTVL.